The present T cell receptor (beta chain) was sequenced within a study of T cells in localized non-small cell lung cancer. The data were produced by immunoSEQ multiplex PCR, yet TCRdb's version contains in-frame clones alone and is incomplete. Among more than 20,000 clones listed, approximately 86% were seen once. This CDR3 has 14 residues. The trim removed 8 bases at V and 1 base at J, leaving 6 bases unmatched. CDR1 SGHVS and CDR2 FQNEAQ come from the germline V gene. On this clone: Antigen: not known.

Findings and caveats of the study: Measurement of T cell clonality placed uninvolved adjacent lung highest, above the level in tumor. Since sequencing was restricted to only one region of the tumor, intratumor heterogeneity remains a possibility. There were a median 57 of the top 100 tumor clones appearing in adjacent lung.

The sequence came from an older female donor with stage I lung adenocarcinoma. The chain employs TRBV7-8 and TRBJ2-5; 8 bases align to TRBD2. Sequenced material: peripheral blood, taken before any cancer treatment. The CDR3 DNA sequence: TGTGCCAGCGCCCACGGGGGGGCCCAAGAGACCCAGTACTTC. Translating it yields CASAHGGAQETQYF.